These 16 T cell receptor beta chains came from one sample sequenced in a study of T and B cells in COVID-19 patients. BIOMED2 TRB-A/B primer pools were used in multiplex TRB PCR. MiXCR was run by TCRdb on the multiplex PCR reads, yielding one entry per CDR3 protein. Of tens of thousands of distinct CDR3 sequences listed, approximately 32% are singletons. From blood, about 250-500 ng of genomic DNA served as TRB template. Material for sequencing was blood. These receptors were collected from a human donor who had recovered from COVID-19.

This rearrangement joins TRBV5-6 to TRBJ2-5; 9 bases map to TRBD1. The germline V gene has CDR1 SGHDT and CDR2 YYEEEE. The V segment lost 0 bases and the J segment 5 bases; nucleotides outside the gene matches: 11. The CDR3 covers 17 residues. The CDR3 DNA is TGTGCCAGCAGCTTGGCCGGGGGACAGGGTGGCCGTGAGACCCAGTACTTC. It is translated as CASSLAGGQGGRETQYF.

CDR3 bases: TGCGCCAGCAGCCAAGATCAGGGGGTCATGGGCTCTGGCTACACCTTC. Protein sequence: CASSQDQGVMGSGYTF. The V gene is TRBV4-3, the J gene TRBJ1-2; the match to TRBD1 covers 7 bases. V was clipped by 0 bases and J by 7 bases; unmatched bases: 11. The V gene's germline CDR1 is LGHNA and CDR2 YSLEER. This CDR3 region has 16 residues.

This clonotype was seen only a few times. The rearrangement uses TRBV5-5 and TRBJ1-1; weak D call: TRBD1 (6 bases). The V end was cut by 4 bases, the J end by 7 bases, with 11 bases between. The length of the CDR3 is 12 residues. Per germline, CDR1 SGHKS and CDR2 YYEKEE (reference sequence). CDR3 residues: CASSQDSVEAFF. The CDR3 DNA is TGTGCCAGCAGCCAGGACAGTGTTGAAGCTTTCTTT.

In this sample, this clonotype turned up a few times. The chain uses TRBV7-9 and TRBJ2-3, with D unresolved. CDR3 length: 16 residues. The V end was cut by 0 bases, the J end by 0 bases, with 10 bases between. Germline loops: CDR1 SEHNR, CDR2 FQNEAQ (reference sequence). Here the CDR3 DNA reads TGTGCCAGCAGCTTAGCGGAGCCACTTAGCACAGATACGCAGTATTTT. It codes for CASSLAEPLSTDTQYF. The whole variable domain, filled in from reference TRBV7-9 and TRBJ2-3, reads DTGVSQNPRHKITKRGQNVTFRCDPISEHNRLYWYRQTLGQGPEFLTYFQNEAQLEKSRLLSDRFSAERPKGSFSTLEIQRTEQGDSAMYLCASSLAEPLSTDTQYFGPGTRLTVL.

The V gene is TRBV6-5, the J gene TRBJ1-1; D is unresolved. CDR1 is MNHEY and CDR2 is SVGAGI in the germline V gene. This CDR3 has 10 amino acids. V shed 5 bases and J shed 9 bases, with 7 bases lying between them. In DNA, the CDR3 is TGTGCCAGCAGTGAAGCGAAAGCTTTCTTT. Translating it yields CASSEAKAFF.

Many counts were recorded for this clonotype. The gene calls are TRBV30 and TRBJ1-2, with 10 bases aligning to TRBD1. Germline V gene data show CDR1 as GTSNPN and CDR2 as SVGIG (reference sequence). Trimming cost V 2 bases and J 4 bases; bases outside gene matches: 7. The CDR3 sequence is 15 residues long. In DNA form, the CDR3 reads TGTGCCTGGAGTCCAGACAGGGGGCCGGTCTATGGCTACACCTTC. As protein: CAWSPDRGPVYGYTF.

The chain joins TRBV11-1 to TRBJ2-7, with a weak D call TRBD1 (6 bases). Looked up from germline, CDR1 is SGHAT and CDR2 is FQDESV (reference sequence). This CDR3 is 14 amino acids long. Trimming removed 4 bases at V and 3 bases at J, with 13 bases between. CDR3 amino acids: CASSSILQGYEQYF. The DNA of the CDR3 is TGTGCCAGCAGCTCGATCCTACAGGGCTACGAGCAGTACTTC. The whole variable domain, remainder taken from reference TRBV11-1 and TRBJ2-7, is EAEVAQSPRYKITEKSQAVAFWCDPISGHATLYWYRQILGQGPELLVQFQDESVVDDSQLPKDRFSAERLKGVDSTLKIQPAELGDSAMYLCASSSILQGYEQYFGPGTRLTVT.

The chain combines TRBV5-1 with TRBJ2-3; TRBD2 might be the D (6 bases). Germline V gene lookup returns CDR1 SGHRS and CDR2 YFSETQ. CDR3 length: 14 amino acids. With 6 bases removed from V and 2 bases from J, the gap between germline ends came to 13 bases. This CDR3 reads CASNPAGPTDTQYF. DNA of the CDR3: TGCGCCAGCAACCCAGCGGGCCCCACAGATACGCAGTATTTT.

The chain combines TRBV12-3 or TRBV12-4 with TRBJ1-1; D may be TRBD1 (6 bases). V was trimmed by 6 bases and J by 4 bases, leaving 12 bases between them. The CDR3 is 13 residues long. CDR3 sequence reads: CASSSGVFTEAFF. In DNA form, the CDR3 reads TGTGCCAGCAGCTCAGGGGTGTTCACTGAAGCTTTCTTT.

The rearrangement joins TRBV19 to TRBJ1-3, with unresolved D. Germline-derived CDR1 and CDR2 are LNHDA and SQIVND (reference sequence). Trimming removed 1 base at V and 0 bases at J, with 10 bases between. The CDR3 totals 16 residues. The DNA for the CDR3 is TGTGCCAGTAGTATAGGTCGGGATCGCTCTGGAAACACCATATATTTT. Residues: CASSIGRDRSGNTIYF.

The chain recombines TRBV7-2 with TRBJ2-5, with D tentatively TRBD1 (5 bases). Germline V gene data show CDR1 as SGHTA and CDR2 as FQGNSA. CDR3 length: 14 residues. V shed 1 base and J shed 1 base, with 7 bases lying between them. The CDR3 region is CASSLDRPQETQYF. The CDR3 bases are TGTGCCAGCAGCTTAGACAGGCCCCAAGAGACCCAGTACTTC.

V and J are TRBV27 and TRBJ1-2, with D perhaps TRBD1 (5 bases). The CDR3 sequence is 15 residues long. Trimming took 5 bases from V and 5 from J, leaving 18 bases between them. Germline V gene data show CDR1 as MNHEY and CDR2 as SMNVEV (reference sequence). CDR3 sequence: CASSPKGQGSYGYTF. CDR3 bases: TGTGCCAGCAGTCCTAAAGGGCAGGGAAGTTATGGCTACACCTTC.

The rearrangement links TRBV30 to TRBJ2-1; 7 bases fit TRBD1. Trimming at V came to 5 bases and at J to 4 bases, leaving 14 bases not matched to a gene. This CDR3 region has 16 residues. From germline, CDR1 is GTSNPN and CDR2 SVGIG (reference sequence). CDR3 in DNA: TGTGCCTGGGCGAGCGGACAGGCGAATTTTTACAATGAGCAGTTCTTC. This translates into CAWASGQANFYNEQFF.

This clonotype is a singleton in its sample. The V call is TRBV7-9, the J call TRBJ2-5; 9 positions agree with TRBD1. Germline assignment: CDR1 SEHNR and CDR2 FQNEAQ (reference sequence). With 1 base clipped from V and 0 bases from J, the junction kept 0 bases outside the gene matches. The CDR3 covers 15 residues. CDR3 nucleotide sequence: TGTGCCAGCAGCTTAGGACAGGGGGACCAAGAGACCCAGTACTTC. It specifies CASSLGQGDQETQYF.

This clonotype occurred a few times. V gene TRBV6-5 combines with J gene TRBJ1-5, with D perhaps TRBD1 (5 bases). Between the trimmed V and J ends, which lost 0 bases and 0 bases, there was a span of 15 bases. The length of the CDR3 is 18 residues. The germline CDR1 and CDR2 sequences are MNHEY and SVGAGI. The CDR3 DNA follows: TGTGCCAGCAGTTACTCGGACATGGCCGGAGATAGCAATCAGCCCCAGCATTTT. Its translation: CASSYSDMAGDSNQPQHF.

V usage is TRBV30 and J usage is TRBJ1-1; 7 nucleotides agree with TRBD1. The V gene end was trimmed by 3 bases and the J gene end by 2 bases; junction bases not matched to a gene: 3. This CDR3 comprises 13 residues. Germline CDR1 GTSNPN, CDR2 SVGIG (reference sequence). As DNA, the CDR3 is TGTGCCTGGAGCAGGACAGGTAACACTGAAGCTTTCTTT. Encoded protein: CAWSRTGNTEAFF.